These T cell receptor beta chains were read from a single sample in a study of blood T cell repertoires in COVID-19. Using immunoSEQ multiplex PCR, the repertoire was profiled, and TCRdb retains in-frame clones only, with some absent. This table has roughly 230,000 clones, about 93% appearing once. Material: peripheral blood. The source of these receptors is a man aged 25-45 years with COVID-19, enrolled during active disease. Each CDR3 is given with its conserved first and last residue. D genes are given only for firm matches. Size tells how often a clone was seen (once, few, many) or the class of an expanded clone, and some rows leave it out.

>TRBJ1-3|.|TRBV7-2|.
TGTGCCAGCAGCTTAGGGGCAGGCCACCTCTCTGGAAACACCATATATTTT
CASSLGAGHLSGNTIYF
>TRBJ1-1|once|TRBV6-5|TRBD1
TGTGCCAGCAGTTACCCCCCATACAGGGGGAATACTGAAGCTTTCTTT
CASSYPPYRGNTEAFF
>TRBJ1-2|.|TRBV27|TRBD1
TGTGCCAGCAGTTTAACGGGGGACAGGGGGCTGTATGGCTACACCTTC
CASSLTGDRGLYGYTF
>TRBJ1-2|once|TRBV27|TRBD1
TGTGCCAGCTCCAGGGGGGATGGCTACACCTTC
CASSRGDGYTF
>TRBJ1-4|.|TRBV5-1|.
TGCGCCAGCAGCTTGGTAGGTGGAGGGCATGAAAAACTGTTTTTT
CASSLVGGGHEKLFF
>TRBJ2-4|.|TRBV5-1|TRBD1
TGCGCCAGCAGCATAGACAGGGCTCAAGCCAAAAACATTCAGTACTTC
CASSIDRAQAKNIQYF
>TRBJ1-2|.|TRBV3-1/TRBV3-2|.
TGTGCCAGCAGCCCCCCGCAGGCCCCCCATGGCTACACCTTC
CASSPPQAPHGYTF
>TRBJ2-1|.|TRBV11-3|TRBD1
TGTGCCAGCAGCTGGACAGGGGGCAATGAGCAGTTCTTC
CASSWTGGNEQFF
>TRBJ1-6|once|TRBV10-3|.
TGTGCCATCGGGCTGGAAGATAATTCACCCCTCCACTTT
CAIGLEDNSPLHF
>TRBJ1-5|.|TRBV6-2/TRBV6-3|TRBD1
TGTGCCAGCAGTTACCTCGGCAGGGGGCCCCAAACGTCCAATCAGCCCCAGCATTTT
CASSYLGRGPQTSNQPQHF